This T cell receptor beta chain was captured by sequencing in a study of metastatic and nonmetastatic thyroid tumors. Study summary: It was across blood and tumor or nodule tissue from malignant and benign thyroid patients that repertoires were compared. Study-wide results and limits: Patients with malignant thyroid tumors reportedly had significantly higher TCR beta diversity than those with benign nodules, in blood and tumor.

This clone was recorded at least ten times. Its target is unknown. Every patient was untreated before thyroid surgery. The CDR3 sequence is 17 residues long. From germline, CDR1 is SGHRS and CDR2 YFSETQ. Unmatched junction bases numbered 8, after V lost 1 base and J lost 4 bases. Source study methods: Between-group CDR3 differences, defined by clinicopathological status, yielded a distant-metastasis classifier for papillary thyroid cancer. TCRdb re-clonotyped the PCR reads through MiXCR. Clone size and V and J calls follow TCRdb, not the original study. The sample has approximately 20,000 clones, 13% to 15% seen once.

The clonotype comes from a female donor with papillary thyroid cancer or a benign thyroid nodule (not recorded which). Some clones in this sample may be carry-over from other donors' samples. The chain links TRBV5-1 to TRBJ2-3; TRBD2 matches at 11 bases. The sample was tumor tissue. CDR3 DNA: TGCGCCAGCAGCTTGAAGGCTAGCGGGGGGAGCGCAGATACGCAGTATTTT. It encodes CASSLKASGGSADTQYF.